The next 14 T cell receptor beta chains were all read from a single sample in a study of PD-1 blockade in classical Hodgkin lymphoma. Assay used: immunoSEQ multiplex PCR; TCRdb lists only in-frame clones, some missing. The data contain some 30,000 clones, around 85% of them singletons. Indicated time point: cycle 4 day 1 (C4D1), after 6 weeks of nivolumab. Every patient experienced relapse after autologous stem cell transplantation, and brentuximab vedotin exposure varied. It was by magnetic negative selection that CD4+ T cells were purified from thawed PBMCs. This specimen consisted of CD4+ T cells from blood, obtained before the fourth cycle of nivolumab. These receptors all come from a human donor with classical Hodgkin lymphoma.

V gene TRBV6-5 combines with J gene TRBJ1-2; a possible D gene is TRBD1 (5 bases). Germline lookup yields CDR1 MNHEY and CDR2 SVGAGI. V lost 4 bases to trimming and J lost 6 bases, with 15 bases between them. This CDR3 is 14 amino acids long. The CDR3 sequence: CASSSGWGGHGYTF. For the CDR3, the DNA is TGTGCCAGCAGTTCCGGATGGGGCGGCCATGGCTACACCTTC.

The gene calls are TRBV18 and TRBJ2-2, with 9 bases matching TRBD1. The ends lost 5 bases at V and 6 bases at J; junction bases unmatched: 4. The CDR3 has 14 residues. Germline CDR1 and CDR2: KGHSH and LQKENI. The CDR3 nucleotides read TGTGCCAGCTCAAGGGACAGGGATTCCGGGGAGCTGTTTTTT. As protein: CASSRDRDSGELFF.

The CDR3 DNA sequence: TGTGCCAGCAGAACCGACCAACGGGAGTTTGAGCAGTACTTC. Translated: CASRTDQREFEQYF. The rearrangement uses TRBV6-6 and TRBJ2-7, with D perhaps TRBD2 (6 bases). This CDR3 is 14 amino acids long. Trimming removed 6 bases from V and 7 bases from J, with 19 bases in between. The germline V gene has CDR1 MNHNY and CDR2 SVGAGI (reference sequence).

The CDR3 region has the DNA TGTGCCATTGTTCGGCGGTCTGGGGCCAACGTCCTGACTTTC. Its translation is CAIVRRSGANVLTF. The chain uses TRBV2 and TRBJ2-6; D remains unclear. Trimming took 10 bases from V and 1 from J, leaving 11 bases between them. This CDR3 comprises 14 residues. Germline V gene data show CDR1 as SNHLY and CDR2 as FYNNEI.

The CDR3 DNA follows: TGTGCCAGCAGCTTAGTTTTCGGGGACGAGCAGTACTTC. As protein: CASSLVFGDEQYF. The chain employs TRBV11-1 and TRBJ2-7; D perhaps matches TRBD2 (5 bases). Germline assignment: CDR1 SGHAT and CDR2 FQDESV (reference sequence). CDR3 length: 13 residues. The germline V and J ends were trimmed by 1 base and 5 bases, with 9 bases remaining between them.

The V and J genes are TRBV21-1 and TRBJ2-7; the table assigns TRBD2, which was not confirmed against the DNA. TRBV21-1 is a pseudogene locus. The CDR3 is made up of 15 amino acids. Written as DNA, the CDR3 is TGTGCCAGCAGCAAAGTGCGACTACATCCCTACGAGCAGTACTTC. Its protein product is CASSKVRLHPYEQYF.

This clone appeared a few times. This chain joins TRBV27 and TRBJ2-4; D is unclear. The CDR3 loop spans 15 amino acids. Germline V gene data show CDR1 as MNHEY and CDR2 as SMNVEV (reference sequence). V was shortened by 5 bases and J by 11 bases, with 22 bases between the two germline ends. The DNA for the CDR3 is TGTGCCAGCAGTCTTCGGTCAGGCCTCCTCAGCTTTCAGTACTTC. This sequence encodes CASSLRSGLLSFQYF.

The chain links TRBV20-1 to TRBJ2-5; D unclear. CDR1 is DFQATT, CDR2 SNEGSKA, per germline (reference sequence). This CDR3 has 9 residues. Trimming stripped 3 bases from V and 5 bases from J, with 1 base between. CDR3 bases: TGCAGTGCTAGTGAGACCCAGTACTTC. Protein sequence: CSASETQYF.

The chain joins TRBV5-6 to TRBJ1-2; 7 bases match TRBD1. The junction had 14 bases not matched to a gene; V was cut back by 4 bases and J by 5 bases. The germline V gene encodes CDR1 SGHDT and CDR2 YYEEEE. CDR3 length: 16 amino acids. The CDR3 coding sequence is TGTGCCAGCAGCACACCACTTCGACAGGGTTGGTATGGCTACACCTTC. This translates into CASSTPLRQGWYGYTF.

CDR3 region: CASSQGLAGGFDNEQFF. The CDR3 nucleotides are TGTGCCAGCAGCCAAGGACTAGCGGGAGGGTTCGACAATGAGCAGTTCTTC. The chain couples TRBV27 to TRBJ2-1; 15 bases are a match to TRBD2. Germline CDR1 and CDR2: MNHEY and SMNVEV (reference sequence). The CDR3 contains 17 residues. V lost 6 bases to trimming and J lost 5 bases; unmatched junction nucleotides: 8.

The V and J genes are TRBV5-1 and TRBJ2-2; 8 bases map to TRBD1. Germline CDR1 is SGHRS and CDR2 is YFSETQ. The CDR3 is made up of 13 amino acids. Germline trimming cut 4 bases from V and 6 bases from J; bases unmatched to any gene: 2. The CDR3 loop is CASSRTGPGELFF. CDR3 nucleotide sequence: TGCGCCAGCAGCCGGACAGGGCCCGGGGAGCTGTTTTTT. Using reference TRBV5-1 and TRBJ2-2 for the parts outside the CDR3, the full variable domain is KAGVTQTPRYLIKTRGQQVTLSCSPISGHRSVSWYQQTPGQGLQFLFEYFSETQRNKGNFPGRFSGRQFSNSRSEMNVSTLELGDSALYLCASSRTGPGELFFGEGSRLTVL.

This clone was detected a few times. The chain links TRBV19 to TRBJ1-3, with D hard to call. From germline, CDR1 is LNHDA and CDR2 SQIVND (reference sequence). V dropped 6 bases and J dropped 0 bases, with 9 bases sitting between them. The CDR3 sequence is 14 residues long. The CDR3 region has the DNA TGTGCCAGTAGAGCCCGGAACTCTGGAAACACCATATATTTT. It yields the protein CASRARNSGNTIYF.

The chain is built from TRBV18 and TRBJ2-3; unclear D gene. The CDR3 spans 13 residues. Trimming took off 2 bases at V and 1 base at J, with 4 bases between the two ends. Per germline, CDR1 KGHSH and CDR2 LQKENI. CDR3 DNA sequence: TGTGCCAGCTCACCAATCGGCACAGATACGCAGTATTTT. Its protein is CASSPIGTDTQYF.

This chain links TRBV15 with TRBJ2-7; D uncertain. Germline V CDR1 and CDR2: LNHNV, YYDKDF (reference sequence). V was clipped by 0 bases and J by 10 bases, with 10 bases between them. The CDR3 spans 12 residues. CDR3 amino acids: CATSRDSGTQYF. CDR3 DNA sequence: TGTGCCACCAGCAGAGATTCGGGTACCCAGTACTTC.